The 28 T cell receptor beta chains below were found in one sample sequenced in a study of CD8+CD57+ T cells in acquired aplastic anemia. TCR beta VDJ and CDR3 were profiled, and genomic DNA was the template. TCRdb called the reads again in MiXCR, with one record for every CDR3 protein. Counted here are about 180,000 distinct CDR3 sequences, 46% occurring once; the ten biggest clones make up about 2.9%. The specimen was sorted CD4+, CD8+, or CD8+CD57+ T cells (not recorded which) from PBMCs. The receptors come from a human donor in good health.

The J gene is TRBJ1-2, the V gene TRBV12-3 or TRBV12-4; no firm D call. This CDR3 is built from 14 residues. The V gene lost 7 bases and the J gene lost 7 bases, with 19 bases spanning the gap. CDR3 region: CASTAEGQSGGYTF. CDR3 in DNA: TGTGCCAGCACCGCAGAAGGGCAGAGCGGTGGCTACACCTTC.

This clonotype showed up many times. This sequence joins TRBV7-9 and TRBJ1-1; the match to TRBD1 covers 11 bases. The CDR3 consists of 15 residues. The V and J ends lost 4 bases and 1 base, in that order; junction bases with no gene match: 2. Germline V gives CDR1 SEHNR, CDR2 FQNEAQ (reference sequence). CDR3 sequence: CASSSDRGRNTEAFF. The CDR3 DNA sequence: TGTGCCAGCAGCTCGGACAGGGGGCGGAACACTGAAGCTTTCTTT.

This clonotype showed up many times. The chain recombines TRBV12-3 or TRBV12-4 with TRBJ2-7; a weak D match, TRBD1 (6 bases). The CDR3 sequence is 13 residues long. Trimming pared 5 bases from V and 1 base from J, leaving 9 bases between. The CDR3 protein is CASSMGQSYEQYF. The CDR3 nucleotides read TGTGCCAGCAGTATGGGACAATCCTACGAGCAGTACTTC.

V is TRBV25-1 and J is TRBJ2-7; D tentatively reads TRBD1 or TRBD2 (5 bases each). The CDR3 is made up of 15 amino acids. Deletions cut 11 bases from V and 0 bases from J, with 20 bases between. Per germline, CDR1 MGHDK and CDR2 SYGVNS. The chain's CDR3 is CAADRGRSASYEQYF. The CDR3 DNA reads TGTGCCGCCGACCGGGGCAGAAGCGCCTCCTACGAGCAGTACTTC.

The chain links TRBV7-9 to TRBJ2-7, with D unclear. Trimming removed 8 bases at V and 0 bases at J, with 8 bases between. Germline V gene data show CDR1 as SEHNR and CDR2 as FQNEAQ (reference sequence). CDR3 length: 12 residues. CDR3 sequence: CASVDNSYEQYF. For the CDR3, the DNA is TGTGCCAGCGTAGACAACTCCTACGAGCAGTACTTC.

Many counts were recorded for this clonotype. The V gene is TRBV6-1, the J gene TRBJ2-7, with D unresolved. The CDR3 runs to 13 residues. Germline assignment: CDR1 MNHNS and CDR2 SASEGT. The ends were cut back, 5 bases at V and 6 bases at J, with 14 bases in the middle. The DNA of the CDR3 is TGTGCCAGCAGTCAACTATCCGGTAGCGAGCAGTACTTC. This encodes CASSQLSGSEQYF.

The chain joins TRBV7-6 to TRBJ1-1; weak D call: TRBD1 (5 bases). This CDR3 has 14 amino acids. Germline CDR1 and CDR2: SGHVS and FNYEAQ. Trimming shortened V by 1 base and J by 3 bases, and 9 bases separated the two germline ends. The CDR3 is CASSLGQGHTEAFF. The CDR3 DNA reads TGTGCCAGCAGCTTAGGTCAGGGCCACACTGAAGCTTTCTTT.

This clonotype occurred many times. This sequence joins TRBV30 and TRBJ2-7; no reliable D call. Between the trimmed V and J ends, which lost 3 bases and 7 bases, there was a span of 16 bases. Germline CDR1 GTSNPN, CDR2 SVGIG (reference sequence). The CDR3 loop spans 13 amino acids. The CDR3 nucleotides read TGTGCCTGGAGGGTGACGGGCCAGTCAGAGCAGTACTTC. Amino acids: CAWRVTGQSEQYF.

This clonotype has ten or more counts. The chain carries TRBV5-1 and TRBJ2-7; D is possibly TRBD1 (5 bases). The CDR3 consists of 14 residues. Looked up from germline, CDR1 is SGHRS and CDR2 is YFSETQ. V gave up 4 bases and J gave up 1 base, with 12 bases separating them. The CDR3 loop reads CASSQGTGSYEQYF. The CDR3 region has the DNA TGCGCCAGCAGCCAGGGTACTGGATCCTACGAGCAGTACTTC.

This clonotype was recorded at least ten times. This rearrangement joins TRBV4-1 to TRBJ2-7, with TRBD2 as a possible D gene (5 bases). The CDR3 contains 14 residues. The V and J ends lost 4 bases and 3 bases respectively, with 13 bases between them. Germline-derived CDR1 and CDR2 are MGHRA and YSYEKL. The CDR3 DNA reads as TGCGCCAGCAGCCCTAGGGTGGCGGGCTACGAGCAGTACTTC. Encoded protein: CASSPRVAGYEQYF.

Written as DNA, the CDR3 is TGTGCCAGCAGCTTCCCAATCGGGACTAGCGGGCGGCAAGAGACCCAGTACTTC. Protein sequence: CASSFPIGTSGRQETQYF. The chain recombines TRBV11-2 with TRBJ2-5, with 12 bases that match TRBD2. Trimming cost V 3 bases and J 2 bases; bases outside gene matches: 10. CDR3 length: 18 amino acids. Per germline, CDR1 SGHAT and CDR2 FQNNGV.

This clonotype was seen at least ten times. The chain employs TRBV11-3 and TRBJ2-5; no definite D call. Trimming took 5 bases from V and 2 from J, leaving 12 bases between them. The CDR3 loop spans 14 amino acids. CDR1 is SGHNT and CDR2 is YENEEA in the germline V gene. CDR3 sequence reads: CASSPDTGQETQYF. CDR3 DNA sequence: TGTGCCAGCAGCCCCGACACCGGACAAGAGACCCAGTACTTC.

This rearrangement joins TRBV15 to TRBJ2-3; 10 positions match TRBD2. Trimming cost V 5 bases and J 2 bases; bases outside gene matches: 4. This CDR3 comprises 15 residues. The germline CDR1 and CDR2 sequences are LNHNV and YYDKDF (reference sequence). The CDR3 nucleotides read TGTGCCACCAGCGGAACTAGCGGGACCACAGATACGCAGTATTTT. Amino acid sequence: CATSGTSGTTDTQYF.

A note on this clonotype: Being one base from a much bigger clone, this may be a read error. This sequence joins TRBV6-1 and TRBJ1-1; 7 bases fit TRBD1. The CDR3 loop spans 16 amino acids. The germline V gene has CDR1 MNHNS and CDR2 SASEGT. In nucleotides, the CDR3 is TGTGTCAGCAGCCACGGAACAGGGGAACGTGACACTGAAGCTTTCTTT. Encoded protein: CVSSHGTGERDTEAFF.

This clonotype was recorded many times. This rearrangement joins TRBV19 to TRBJ1-5; the D is unclear. Trimming cost V 4 bases and J 3 bases, with 10 bases left between them. CDR1 is LNHDA and CDR2 is SQIVND in the germline V gene (reference sequence). The length of the CDR3 is 14 residues. CDR3 sequence: CASSSPVDNQPQHF. CDR3 bases: TGTGCCAGTAGTAGCCCCGTGGACAATCAGCCCCAGCATTTT.

The chain joins TRBV5-1 to TRBJ1-3; no reliable D call. CDR1 is SGHRS and CDR2 is YFSETQ in the germline V gene. Trimming stripped 4 bases from V and 0 bases from J, with 17 bases between. This CDR3 region has 17 residues. The CDR3 sequence: CASSRNVQDDSGNTIYF. The DNA for the CDR3 is TGCGCCAGCAGCCGGAACGTTCAGGACGACTCTGGAAACACCATATATTTT.

This clonotype was counted between two and nine times. The V call is TRBV10-2, the J call TRBJ2-7; TRBD2 agrees at 11 bases. The junction had 3 bases not matched to a gene; V was cut back by 6 bases and J by 2 bases. The CDR3 has 14 residues. Germline CDR1 WSHSY, CDR2 SAAADI. The CDR3 DNA is TGCGCCAGCAGCGGGACTAGCGGTGCCTACGAGCAGTACTTC. This translates into CASSGTSGAYEQYF.

There are many counts of this clonotype. The V call is TRBV24-1, the J call TRBJ2-1; 8 positions match TRBD2. CDR1 and CDR2 (germline): KGHDR, SFDVKD. The CDR3 has 13 residues. With V trimmed by 8 bases and J by 4 bases, 3 bases remained unmatched. CDR3 region: CATTGGEYNEQFF. The CDR3 bases are TGTGCCACCACGGGAGGGGAGTACAATGAGCAGTTCTTC.

Ten or more counts support this clonotype. The chain uses TRBV11-2 and TRBJ2-1; perhaps TRBD1 as D (5 bases). The CDR3 loop spans 19 amino acids. CDR1 SGHAT and CDR2 FQNNGV come from the germline V gene. Trimming removed 4 bases from V and 0 bases from J, with 22 bases in between. The CDR3 loop is CASSYQSAPWGGSYNEQFF. CDR3 DNA sequence: TGTGCCAGCAGCTACCAAAGCGCCCCCTGGGGCGGCTCCTACAATGAGCAGTTCTTC. Full variable domain (rest looked up from reference TRBV11-2 and TRBJ2-1): EAGVAQSPRYKIIEKRQSVAFWCNPISGHATLYWYQQILGQGPKLLIQFQNNGVVDDSQLPKDRFSAERLKGVDSTLKIQPAKLEDSAVYLCASSYQSAPWGGSYNEQFFGPGTRLTVL.

The V call is TRBV15, the J call TRBJ1-2; no reliable D call. CDR3 size: 12 residues. The V and J ends lost 0 bases and 6 bases respectively, with 5 bases between them. CDR1 is LNHNV and CDR2 is YYDKDF in the germline V gene (reference sequence). DNA for the CDR3: TGTGCCACCAGCAGAGATTCAAATGGCTACACCTTC. This codes for CATSRDSNGYTF.

This clonotype was seen a few times. The J gene is TRBJ2-3, the V gene TRBV2; D is unclear. The CDR3 runs to 13 residues. V lost 6 bases to trimming and J lost 5 bases, with 12 bases between them. CDR1 is SNHLY and CDR2 is FYNNEI in the germline V gene. This CDR3 is CASRGIGIDTQYF. Here the CDR3 DNA reads TGTGCCAGCAGGGGGATCGGAATAGATACGCAGTATTTT.

The rearrangement links TRBV20-1 to TRBJ2-2, with TRBD2 matching 9 bases. CDR1 and CDR2 from the germline V gene are DFQATT and SNEGSKA (reference sequence). The CDR3 extends over 15 amino acids. Unmatched junction bases numbered 8, after V lost 2 bases and J lost 7 bases. The CDR3 sequence: CSARMAGGPNGELFF. CDR3 in DNA: TGCAGTGCTAGAATGGCGGGAGGGCCTAACGGGGAGCTGTTTTTT.

This clonotype came up many times. The rearrangement uses TRBV12-3 or TRBV12-4 and TRBJ2-3; 7 bases line up with TRBD2. CDR3 size: 16 residues. The V and J ends lost 7 bases and 0 bases, in that order; junction bases with no gene match: 10. The CDR3 here is CASKLRGGSSTDTQYF. CDR3 coding DNA: TGTGCCAGCAAACTGAGGGGCGGGAGTAGCACAGATACGCAGTATTTT.

In its sample, this clonotype was seen once. V is TRBV24-1 and J is TRBJ1-2, with unresolved D. Trimming pared 4 bases from V and 4 bases from J, leaving 12 bases between. This CDR3 has 14 residues. Germline V gives CDR1 KGHDR, CDR2 SFDVKD. Here the CDR3 reads CATSDGRTSYGYTF. The CDR3 DNA is TGTGCCACCAGTGACGGACGGACGTCCTATGGCTACACCTTC.

There are a few counts of this clonotype. In this CDR3 the conserved last residue, phenylalanine or tryptophan, is missing, so a read error is likely. The chain employs TRBV5-4 and TRBJ2-3, with a tentative D call TRBD2 (5 bases). Germline V gives CDR1 SGHNT, CDR2 YYREEE (reference sequence). CDR3 length: 16 residues. Trimming left V 1 base short and J 0 bases short, with 12 bases between. The CDR3 DNA reads TGTGCCAGCAGCTTGATGTGGGAGACAAGCACAGATACGCAGTATTCT. Translating gives CASSLMWETSTDTQYS.

This clonotype was observed a single time. J is TRBJ2-6 and V is TRBV5-1; no clear D. Trimming removed 7 bases from V and 0 bases from J, with 11 bases in between. Germline-derived CDR1 and CDR2 are SGHRS and YFSETQ. The CDR3 totals 15 residues. CDR3 DNA: TGCGCCAGCGCGAATGAATTCTCTGGGGCCAACGTCCTGACTTTC. Its translation is CASANEFSGANVLTF.

The rearrangement links TRBV28 to TRBJ2-3, with 10 bases aligning to TRBD1. The length of the CDR3 is 16 residues. Germline CDR1 reads MDHEN; CDR2 reads SYDVKM. The J segment lost 3 bases and the V segment lost 4 bases, leaving 7 bases of the junction unmatched. This chain's CDR3 is CASSSTGTGATDTQYF. In DNA form, the CDR3 reads TGTGCCAGCAGTTCGACCGGGACAGGGGCAACAGATACGCAGTATTTT.

The sample holds many counts of this clonotype. The rearrangement joins TRBV5-1 to TRBJ2-3; 7 nucleotides match TRBD2. The germline V gene encodes CDR1 SGHRS and CDR2 YFSETQ. V trimming: 7 bases; J trimming: 6 bases; junction bases outside the gene matches: 17. The CDR3 has 16 residues. DNA for the CDR3: TGCGCCAGCTTGCCAAGAGCGGGCGGGAGAGCGGATACGCAGTATTTT. This codes for CASLPRAGGRADTQYF.